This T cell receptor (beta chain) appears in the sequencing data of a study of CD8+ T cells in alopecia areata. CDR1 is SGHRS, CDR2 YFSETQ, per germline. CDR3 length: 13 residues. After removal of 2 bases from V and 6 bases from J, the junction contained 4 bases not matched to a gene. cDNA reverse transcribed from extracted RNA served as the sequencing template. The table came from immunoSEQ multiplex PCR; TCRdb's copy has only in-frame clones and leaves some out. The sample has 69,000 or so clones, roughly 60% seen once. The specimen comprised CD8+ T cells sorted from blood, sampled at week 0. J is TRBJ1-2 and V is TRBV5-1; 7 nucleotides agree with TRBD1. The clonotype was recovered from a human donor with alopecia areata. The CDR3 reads CASSFRQGDGYTF. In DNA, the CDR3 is TGCGCCAGCAGCTTCCGACAGGGAGATGGCTACACCTTC.